The clone carrying this TCR beta chain was observed a handful of times. Its antigen is not known. The CDR3 runs 17 residues. Germline CDR1 reads SGDLS; CDR2 reads YYNGEE. V lost 0 bases to trimming and J lost 1 base; unmatched junction nucleotides: 6. The data derive from a study of CD8+CD57+ T cells in acquired aplastic anemia. Profiles of TCR beta VDJ and CDR3 were generated from a genomic DNA template. TCRdb processed the reads anew with MiXCR; each CDR3 protein has one entry. The sample has about half a million distinct CDR3 sequences, around a third seen once. Sequencing was done on patients that had shown CD8+CD57+ cell expansion by flow cytometry. Diagnosis of severe acquired aplastic anemia applied to all patients. Study-wide results and limits: Researchers report that around 30 CD8+ CDR3 sequences appeared in both patients and controls.

V and J are TRBV9 and TRBJ2-5; 10 bases align to TRBD2. This TCR came from a human donor with aplastic anemia. What was sequenced was sorted CD4+, CD8+, or CD8+CD57+ T cells (not recorded which) from PBMCs. CDR3 protein: CASSVALASGGQETQYF. DNA of the CDR3: TGTGCCAGCAGCGTAGCTCTGGCTAGCGGGGGCCAAGAGACCCAGTACTTC. Full variable domain (missing parts from reference TRBV9 and TRBJ2-5): DSGVTQTPKHLITATGQRVTLRCSPRSGDLSVYWYQQSLDQGLQFLIQYYNGEERAKGNILERFSAQQFPDLHSELNLSSLELGDSALYFCASSVALASGGQETQYFGPGTRLLVL.